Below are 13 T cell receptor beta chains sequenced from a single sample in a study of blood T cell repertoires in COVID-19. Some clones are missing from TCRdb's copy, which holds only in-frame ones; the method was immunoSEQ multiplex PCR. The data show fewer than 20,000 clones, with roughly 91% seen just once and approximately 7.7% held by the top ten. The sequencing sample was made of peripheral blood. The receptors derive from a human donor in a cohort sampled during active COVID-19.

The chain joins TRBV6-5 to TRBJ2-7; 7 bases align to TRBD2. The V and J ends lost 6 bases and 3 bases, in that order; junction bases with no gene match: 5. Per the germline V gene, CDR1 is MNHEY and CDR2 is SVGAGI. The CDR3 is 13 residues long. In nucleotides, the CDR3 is TGTGCCAGCAGCCGCCGGGGGGACTACGAGCAGTACTTC. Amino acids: CASSRRGDYEQYF.

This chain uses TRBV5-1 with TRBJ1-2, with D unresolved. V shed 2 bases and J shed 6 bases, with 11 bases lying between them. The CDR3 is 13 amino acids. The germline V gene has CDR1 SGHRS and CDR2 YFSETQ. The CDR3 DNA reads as TGCGCCAGCAGCTTTAGGAAGGAGGATGGCTACACCTTC. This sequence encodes CASSFRKEDGYTF.

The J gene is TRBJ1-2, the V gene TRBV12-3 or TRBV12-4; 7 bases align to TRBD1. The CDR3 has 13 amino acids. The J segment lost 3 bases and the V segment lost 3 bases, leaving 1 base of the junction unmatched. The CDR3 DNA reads TGTGCCAGCAGTTTCGACAGGGACTATGGCTACACCTTC. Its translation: CASSFDRDYGYTF.

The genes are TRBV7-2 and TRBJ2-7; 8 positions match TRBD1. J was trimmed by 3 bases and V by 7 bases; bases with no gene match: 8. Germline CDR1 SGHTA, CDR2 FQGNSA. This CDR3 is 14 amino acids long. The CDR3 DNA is TGTGCCAGCACCGTTGGACAGGGTCGCTACGAGCAGTACTTC. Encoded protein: CASTVGQGRYEQYF.

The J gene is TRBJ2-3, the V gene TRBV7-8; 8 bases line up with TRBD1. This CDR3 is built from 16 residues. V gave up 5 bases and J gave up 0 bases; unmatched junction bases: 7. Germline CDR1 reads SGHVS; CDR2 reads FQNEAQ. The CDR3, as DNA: TGTGCCAGCAGCCGGCGGACAGGGCCGAGCACAGATACGCAGTATTTT. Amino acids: CASSRRTGPSTDTQYF.

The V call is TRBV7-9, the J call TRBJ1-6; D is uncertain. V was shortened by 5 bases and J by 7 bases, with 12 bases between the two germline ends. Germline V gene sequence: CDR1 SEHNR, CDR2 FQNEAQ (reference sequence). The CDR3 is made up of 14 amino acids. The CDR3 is CASSRHLPNSPLHF. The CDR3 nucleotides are TGTGCCAGCAGCCGACATCTTCCCAATTCACCCCTCCACTTT. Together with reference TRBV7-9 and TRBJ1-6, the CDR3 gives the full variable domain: DTGVSQNPRHKITKRGQNVTFRCDPISEHNRLYWYRQTLGQGPEFLTYFQNEAQLEKSRLLSDRFSAERPKGSFSTLEIQRTEQGDSAMYLCASSRHLPNSPLHFGNGTRLTVT.

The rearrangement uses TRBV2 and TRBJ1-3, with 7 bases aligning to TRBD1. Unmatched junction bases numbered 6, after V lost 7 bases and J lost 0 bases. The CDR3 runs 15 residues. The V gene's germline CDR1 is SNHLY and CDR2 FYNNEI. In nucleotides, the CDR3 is TGTGCCAGCACAGCGACAGGGAACTCTGGAAACACCATATATTTT. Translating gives CASTATGNSGNTIYF.

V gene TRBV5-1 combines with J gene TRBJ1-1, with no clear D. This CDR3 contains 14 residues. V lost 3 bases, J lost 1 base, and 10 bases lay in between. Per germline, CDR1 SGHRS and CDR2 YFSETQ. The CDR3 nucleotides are TGCGCCAGCAGCTCGAAAGTAGAGAACACTGAAGCTTTCTTT. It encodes CASSSKVENTEAFF. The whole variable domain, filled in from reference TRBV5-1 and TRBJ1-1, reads KAGVTQTPRYLIKTRGQQVTLSCSPISGHRSVSWYQQTPGQGLQFLFEYFSETQRNKGNFPGRFSGRQFSNSRSEMNVSTLELGDSALYLCASSSKVENTEAFFGQGTRLTVV.

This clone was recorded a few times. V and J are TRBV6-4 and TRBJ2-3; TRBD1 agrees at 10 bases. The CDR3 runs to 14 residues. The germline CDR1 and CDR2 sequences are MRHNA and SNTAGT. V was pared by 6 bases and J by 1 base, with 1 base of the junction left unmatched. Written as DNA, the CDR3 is TGTGCCAGCAGCGGGACAGGGGGCACAGATACGCAGTATTTT. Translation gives CASSGTGGTDTQYF.

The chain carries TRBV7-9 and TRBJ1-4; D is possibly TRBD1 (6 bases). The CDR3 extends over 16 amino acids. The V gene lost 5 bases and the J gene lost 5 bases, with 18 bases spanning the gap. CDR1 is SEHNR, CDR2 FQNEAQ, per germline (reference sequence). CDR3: CASSKGGSRGNEKLFF. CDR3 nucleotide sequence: TGTGCCAGCAGCAAAGGGGGGAGCAGGGGAAATGAAAAACTGTTTTTT.

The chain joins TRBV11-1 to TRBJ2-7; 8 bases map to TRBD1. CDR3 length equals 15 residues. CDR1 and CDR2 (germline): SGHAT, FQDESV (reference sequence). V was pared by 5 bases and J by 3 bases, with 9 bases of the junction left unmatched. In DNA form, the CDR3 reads TGTGCCAGCAGCCGGACAGGGTCGATCGGCTACGAGCAGTACTTC. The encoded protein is CASSRTGSIGYEQYF.

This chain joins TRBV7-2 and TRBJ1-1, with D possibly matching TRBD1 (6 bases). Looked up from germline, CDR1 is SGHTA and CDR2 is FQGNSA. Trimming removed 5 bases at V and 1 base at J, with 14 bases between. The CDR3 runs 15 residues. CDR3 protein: CASSLRGQQNTEAFF. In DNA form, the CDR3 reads TGTGCCAGCAGCCTACGAGGACAGCAGAACACTGAAGCTTTCTTT.

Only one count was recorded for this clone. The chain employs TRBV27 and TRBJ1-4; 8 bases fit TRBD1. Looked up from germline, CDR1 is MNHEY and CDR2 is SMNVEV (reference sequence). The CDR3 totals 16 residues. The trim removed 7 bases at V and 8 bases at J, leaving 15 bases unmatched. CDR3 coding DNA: TGTGCCAGCAAGTCTGATCGGACAGGGCGACGGGAAAAACTGTTTTTT. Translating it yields CASKSDRTGRREKLFF.